This TCR beta chain was captured by sequencing in a study of blood T cells in healthy people across ages. On the study more broadly: Roughly one uniquely barcoded beta molecule per two T cells was captured. Notes on the study in general: While age rose, TCR beta diversity per million T cells dropped in a roughly linear way.

Together with a sample-barcoded 5' primer, a J-beta primer mix was included in a second PCR lasting roughly 6 to 12 cycles. Each cDNA molecule was tagged by a template-switch adaptor that had 12 random nucleotides. TCRdb redid the calling of the 5' RACE reads with MiXCR, one entry per CDR3 protein. This sample yields 1.4 million to 1.5 million distinct CDR3 sequences, of which roughly 45% are seen a single time; around 8% belongs to the top ten. The authors extracted at least 5 micrograms of total RNA per sample. Concerning this clonotype itself: Its target is not known.

Germline V gene data show CDR1 as SQVTM and CDR2 as ANQGSEA. Trimming took off 5 bases at V and 8 bases at J, with 12 bases between the two ends. The CDR3 sequence is 11 residues long. The chain recombines TRBV29-1 with TRBJ1-2, with unresolved D. The sequencing input was blood. The clonotype was recovered from a woman younger than 30 in good health. The CDR3 reads CSVLSQRGYTF. DNA for the CDR3: TGCAGCGTTTTATCCCAGCGGGGCTACACCTTC.